One and the same sample provided the 21 T cell receptor beta chains below, sequenced in a study of blood T cell repertoires in COVID-19. Generated by immunoSEQ multiplex PCR, the TCRdb table keeps only in-frame clones and is missing some. Among hundreds of thousands of clones listed, roughly 88% were seen once. Sequencing used peripheral blood. Receptors originate from a young man with active or convalescent COVID-19.

The genes are TRBV14 and TRBJ2-5; tentatively, D is TRBD2 (5 bases). This CDR3 is 13 amino acids long. V was cut by 2 bases and J by 12 bases, with 16 bases left in between. Germline V gene lookup returns CDR1 SGHDN and CDR2 FVKESK. The DNA of the CDR3 is TGTGCCAGCAGCCAAAAAACTAGATCCCCCAAGTACTTC. It codes for CASSQKTRSPKYF.

The chain links TRBV6-2 or TRBV6-3 to TRBJ1-1, with D hard to call. CDR3 length: 13 amino acids. V dropped 6 bases and J dropped 3 bases, with 11 bases sitting between them. Germline V gene lookup returns CDR1 MNHEY and CDR2 SVGEGT. CDR3 protein: CASRPPGYTEAFF. The CDR3 DNA follows: TGTGCCAGCAGACCTCCGGGGTACACTGAAGCTTTCTTT.

CDR3 sequence: CASSQDQGSSYEQYF. The CDR3 DNA is TGCGCCAGCAGCCAAGATCAGGGTTCTTCCTACGAGCAGTACTTC. This chain joins TRBV4-1 and TRBJ2-7; tentative D call: TRBD1 (5 bases). Germline V gene lookup returns CDR1 MGHRA and CDR2 YSYEKL. Between the trimmed V and J ends, which lost 0 bases and 1 base, there was a span of 10 bases. This CDR3 has 15 residues.

This clone appeared once. The CDR3, as DNA: TGTGCCAGCAGTTTATCCGGGACAGCAACGTTCTATGGCTACACCTTC. Encoded protein: CASSLSGTATFYGYTF. The rearrangement joins TRBV27 to TRBJ1-2, with 7 bases aligning to TRBD1. In germline, CDR1 is MNHEY, CDR2 SMNVEV (reference sequence). The ends lost 0 bases at V and 4 bases at J; junction bases unmatched: 8. CDR3 length: 16 amino acids.

The V call is TRBV7-2, the J call TRBJ2-7; TRBD1 is a possible D gene (9 bases). The CDR3 is made up of 16 amino acids. Germline V gives CDR1 SGHTA, CDR2 FQGNSA. Deletions cut 5 bases from V and 2 bases from J, with 19 bases between. Written as DNA, the CDR3 is TGTGCCAGCAGCCTCGGGGGGGGACAGGGAACCTACGAGCAGTACTTC. This sequence encodes CASSLGGGQGTYEQYF.

For the CDR3, the DNA is TGTGCTAGTGGTACAGGAGGCTACACCTTC. It codes for CASGTGGYTF. V is TRBV12-5 and J is TRBJ1-2, with TRBD1 as a possible D gene (5 bases). Germline V gives CDR1 LGHNT, CDR2 FRNRAP. V dropped 5 bases and J dropped 8 bases, with 6 bases sitting between them. The CDR3 contains 10 residues.

The chain joins TRBV15 to TRBJ2-5, with 8 bases matching TRBD2. J was trimmed by 5 bases and V by 3 bases; bases with no gene match: 14. This CDR3 is 17 amino acids long. Per germline, CDR1 LNHNV and CDR2 YYDKDF (reference sequence). As DNA, the CDR3 is TGTGCCACCAGCAGTGAGTTACTTGGCGGGGGGACGGAGACCCAGTACTTC. As protein: CATSSELLGGGTETQYF.

The rearrangement uses TRBV15 and TRBJ1-4, with D perhaps matching TRBD1 (5 bases). The CDR3 has 12 residues. Trimming left V 4 bases short and J 8 bases short, with 8 bases between. CDR1 LNHNV and CDR2 YYDKDF come from the germline V gene (reference sequence). CDR3: CATSINREKLFF. CDR3 DNA: TGTGCCACCAGCATCAACAGGGAAAAACTGTTTTTT.

The chain couples TRBV7-9 to TRBJ2-3, with TRBD2 identical over 10 bases. Germline CDR1 reads SEHNR; CDR2 reads FQNEAQ (reference sequence). The CDR3 is 15 residues long. V was clipped by 5 bases and J by 4 bases; unmatched bases: 6. The DNA of the CDR3 is TGTGCCAGCAGCGTCAGCGGGGGGGCATCAGATACGCAGTATTTT. Amino acids: CASSVSGGASDTQYF.

The chain carries TRBV5-1 and TRBJ2-3, with TRBD1 identical over 7 bases. The junction had 4 bases not matched to a gene; V was cut back by 5 bases and J by 1 base. The CDR3 consists of 14 residues. The germline V gene encodes CDR1 SGHRS and CDR2 YFSETQ. The CDR3 nucleotides are TGCGCCAGCAGTTTCGGACAGGGCACAGATACGCAGTATTTT. This codes for CASSFGQGTDTQYF.

The gene calls are TRBV24-1 and TRBJ2-3; D perhaps matches TRBD2 (6 bases). The CDR3 runs 16 residues. V lost 2 bases to trimming and J lost 3 bases, with 14 bases between them. In germline, CDR1 is KGHDR, CDR2 SFDVKD. This chain's CDR3 is CATSDSGGVGTDTQYF. The CDR3 DNA reads as TGTGCCACCAGTGATTCCGGGGGAGTAGGTACAGATACGCAGTATTTT.

With respect to this clone: This sample includes further DNA sequences coding for the same CDR3. This chain connects TRBV27 to TRBJ2-5; maybe TRBD1 (5 bases). Germline V lookup: CDR1 MNHEY, CDR2 SMNVEV (reference sequence). The CDR3 spans 13 residues. Trimming removed 3 bases at V and 2 bases at J, with 7 bases between. This CDR3 reads CASSLTVQETQYF. The CDR3 nucleotides are TGTGCCAGCAGTTTGACAGTGCAAGAGACCCAGTACTTC.

The J gene is TRBJ2-2, the V gene TRBV19; D is undetermined. Trimming cost V 1 base and J 5 bases, with 14 bases left between them. The germline gives CDR1 LNHDA, CDR2 SQIVND (reference sequence). The CDR3 sequence is 16 residues long. CDR3 nucleotide sequence: TGTGCCAGTAGTATAGGAGGCTGGCTGGTTACCGGGGAGCTGTTTTTT. Protein sequence: CASSIGGWLVTGELFF.

The rearrangement links TRBV19 to TRBJ1-1, with unresolved D. This CDR3 spans 15 amino acids. Per the germline V gene, CDR1 is LNHDA and CDR2 is SQIVND (reference sequence). V was shortened by 7 bases and J by 4 bases, with 19 bases between the two germline ends. CDR3 coding DNA: TGTGCCAGTAAGCTTACCCGGGTTCTGGCCACTGAAGCTTTCTTT. Protein sequence: CASKLTRVLATEAFF.

CDR3: CASSGSSSAGGYNYGYTF. CDR3 DNA: TGTGCCAGCAGTGGTTCAAGCTCGGCAGGGGGCTATAACTATGGCTACACCTTC. The chain links TRBV27 to TRBJ1-2, with 8 positions matching TRBD1. The CDR3 is 18 amino acids. Trimming took 5 bases from V and 1 from J; bases not matched to a gene: 15. From germline, CDR1 is MNHEY and CDR2 SMNVEV (reference sequence).

V gene TRBV7-8 combines with J gene TRBJ2-1, with D possibly TRBD2 on 7 matching bases. Germline V gene lookup returns CDR1 SGHVS and CDR2 FQNEAQ. CDR3 length equals 13 residues. The CDR3 DNA reads TGTGCGACTGGCGGGGGCTACTACAATGAGCAGTTCTTC. Protein sequence: CATGGGYYNEQFF.

The gene calls are TRBV5-1 and TRBJ2-1, with TRBD2 matching 10 bases. The CDR3 length is 15 residues. V gave up 0 bases and J gave up 5 bases; unmatched junction bases: 2. Germline CDR1 and CDR2: SGHRS and YFSETQ. Here the CDR3 reads CASSLELAGHNEQFF. DNA of the CDR3: TGCGCCAGCAGCTTGGAACTAGCGGGGCACAATGAGCAGTTCTTC.

The rearrangement joins TRBV19 to TRBJ2-3; unclear D gene. The CDR3 sequence is 12 residues long. Germline assignment: CDR1 LNHDA and CDR2 SQIVND (reference sequence). Trimming removed 5 bases at V and 5 bases at J, with 8 bases between. This chain's CDR3 is CASSPYGDTQYF. In DNA, the CDR3 is TGTGCCAGTAGTCCCTACGGAGATACGCAGTATTTT.

This rearrangement joins TRBV7-9 to TRBJ2-3; the D gene is possibly TRBD2 (5 bases). This CDR3 comprises 12 residues. The germline V and J ends were trimmed by 5 bases and 2 bases, with 5 bases remaining between them. Germline V lookup: CDR1 SEHNR, CDR2 FQNEAQ (reference sequence). The CDR3 region has the DNA TGTGCCAGCAGCGACTACACAGATACGCAGTATTTT. It yields the protein CASSDYTDTQYF. Looking up the rest from reference TRBV7-9 and TRBJ2-3 gives the full variable domain: DTGVSQNPRHKITKRGQNVTFRCDPISEHNRLYWYRQTLGQGPEFLTYFQNEAQLEKSRLLSDRFSAERPKGSFSTLEIQRTEQGDSAMYLCASSDYTDTQYFGPGTRLTVL.

The chain has TRBV5-8 and TRBJ2-7, with unresolved D. The germline V and J ends were trimmed by 4 bases and 1 base, with 9 bases remaining between them. CDR1 and CDR2 from the germline V gene are SGHTS and YDEGEE. This CDR3 region has 13 residues. CDR3 DNA sequence: TGTGCCAGCAGCCCCAGGTGGTCCTACGAGCAGTACTTC. It translates to CASSPRWSYEQYF. Variable domain in full (rest from reference TRBV5-8 and TRBJ2-7): EAGVTQSPTHLIKTRGQQATLRCSPISGHTSVYWYQQALGLGLQFLLWYDEGEERNRGNFPPRFSGRQFPNYSSELNVNALELEDSALYLCASSPRWSYEQYFGPGTRLTVT.

This chain connects TRBV5-1 to TRBJ2-7; 8 bases map to TRBD1. The V and J ends lost 3 bases and 2 bases, in that order; junction bases with no gene match: 10. The germline CDR1 and CDR2 sequences are SGHRS and YFSETQ. The CDR3 covers 16 residues. CDR3 loop: CASSSITGTGPYEQYF. Written as DNA, the CDR3 is TGCGCCAGCAGCTCGATTACCGGGACAGGACCCTACGAGCAGTACTTC.